Each of the 26 T cell receptor beta chains below was sequenced from the same sample in a study of regulatory T cells in long-lasting Graves disease. As for time point: persistent/refractory GD, antithyroid drugs over 5 years with positive TRAb. With RNA extracted from PBMCs as input, the TCR library was made. Investigators prepared the TCR beta libraries by applying iRepertoire HTBI primers and Arm-PCR of CDR3 regions. TCRdb itself ran the multiplex PCR reads through MiXCR, one entry per CDR3 protein. The sample shows approximately 400,000 distinct CDR3 sequences, around 24% of them seen only once. Sequenced material: peripheral blood mononuclear cells (PBMCs), taken when the disease was refractory, from a patient treated with antithyroid drugs. The receptors come from a female donor with Graves disease.

This clonotype was seen a few times. The genes are TRBV4-3 and TRBJ2-2; D is uncertain. CDR3 length: 16 amino acids. Germline lookup yields CDR1 LGHNA and CDR2 YSLEER. V was shortened by 1 base and J by 0 bases, with 9 bases between the two germline ends. The CDR3 region has the DNA TGCGCCAGCAGCCAAGGTGTGGGTTCGAACACCGGGGAGCTGTTTTTT. Its translation is CASSQGVGSNTGELFF.

This clonotype was seen more than once but under ten times. V is TRBV25-1 and J is TRBJ2-6; D call uncertain. Trimming cost V 4 bases and J 0 bases, with 4 bases left between them. CDR3 length: 14 residues. Per the germline V gene, CDR1 is MGHDK and CDR2 is SYGVNS. The CDR3 bases are TGTGCCAGCAGTGTAGGCTCTGGGGCCAACGTCCTGACTTTC. Translation: CASSVGSGANVLTF.

V is TRBV3-1 and J is TRBJ1-1, with 9 bases lining up with TRBD1. The CDR3 extends over 12 amino acids. CDR1 is LGHDT and CDR2 is YNNKEL in the germline V gene (reference sequence). The trim removed 4 bases at V and 11 bases at J, leaving 5 bases unmatched. In DNA form, the CDR3 reads TGTGCCAGCAGCCGTGACAGGGGGGACGCTTTCTTT. This translates into CASSRDRGDAFF. Full variable domain (rest looked up from reference TRBV3-1 and TRBJ1-1): DTAVSQTPKYLVTQMGNDKSIKCEQNLGHDTMYWYKQDSKKFLKIMFSYNNKELIINETVPNRFSPKSPDKAHLNLHINSLELGDSAVYFCASSRDRGDAFFGQGTRLTVV.

This clonotype was observed many times. The chain links TRBV2 to TRBJ2-2; D is possibly TRBD1 (5 bases). Germline lookup yields CDR1 SNHLY and CDR2 FYNNEI. The CDR3 spans 13 residues. Trimming took 2 bases from V and 7 from J, leaving 8 bases between them. The CDR3 reads CASSERGDGELFF. Here the CDR3 DNA reads TGTGCCAGCAGTGAAAGGGGTGACGGGGAGCTGTTTTTT.

The chain links TRBV30 to TRBJ1-1; no definite D call. V lost 0 bases and J lost 12, with 11 bases in between. The length of the CDR3 is 11 residues. The germline gives CDR1 GTSNPN, CDR2 SVGIG (reference sequence). This CDR3 reads CAWSVGSLPFF. For the CDR3, the DNA is TGTGCCTGGAGTGTTGGCAGTCTCCCTTTCTTT.

The V call is TRBV4-2, the J call TRBJ1-5, with D possibly being TRBD1 (5 bases). CDR3 length: 13 amino acids. V lost 0 bases and J lost 7, with 7 bases in between. CDR1 and CDR2 from the germline V gene are LGHNA and YNFKEQ. In DNA form, the CDR3 reads TGTGCCAGCAGCCAAGATCGGGACCAGCCCCAGCATTTT. It yields the protein CASSQDRDQPQHF.

Comment on this clonotype: A read error may be the cause here, since a much bigger clone is one base away. The chain employs TRBV6-1 and TRBJ2-7; 7 bases align to TRBD2. Germline V CDR1 and CDR2: MNHNS, SASEGT. The CDR3 is 14 residues long. CDR3 residues: CASSPGGSTYEQCF. The DNA for the CDR3 is TGTGCCTCCTCGCCGGGGGGTTCGACCTACGAGCAGTGCTTC.

Notes on this clonotype: This may be a read error: a much more frequent sequence differs by one nucleotide. The chain links TRBV2 to TRBJ1-1, with D possibly being TRBD1 (5 bases). The CDR3 is made up of 13 amino acids. V was trimmed by 8 bases and J by 3 bases, leaving 13 bases between them. CDR1 SNHLY and CDR2 FYNNEI come from the germline V gene. CDR3: CASETEEDTEAFF. The CDR3 bases are TGTGCCAGCGAGACAGAAGAGGACACTGAAGCTTTCTTT.

The chain carries TRBV30 and TRBJ2-5; 9 nucleotides align to TRBD2. With V trimmed by 2 bases and J by 4 bases, 11 bases remained unmatched. CDR1 and CDR2 (germline): GTSNPN, SVGIG (reference sequence). The CDR3 is 16 residues long. The DNA of the CDR3 is TGTGCCTGGAGTCGGTCGAGAGCGGGAGGCCCAGAGACCCAGTACTTC. Translation: CAWSRSRAGGPETQYF. Full variable domain (remainder filled in from reference TRBV30 and TRBJ2-5): SQTIHQWPATLVQPVGSPLSLECTVEGTSNPNLYWYRQAAGRGLQLLFYSVGIGQISSEVPQNLSASRPQDRQFILSSKKLLLSDSGFYLCAWSRSRAGGPETQYFGPGTRLLVL.

The sample holds many counts of this clonotype. The J gene is TRBJ1-2, the V gene TRBV2, with D possibly TRBD1 on 5 matching bases. The CDR3 contains 14 residues. Germline V CDR1 and CDR2: SNHLY, FYNNEI. V was trimmed by 4 bases and J by 4 bases, leaving 13 bases between them. The chain's CDR3 is CASSVQGGGYGYTF. The CDR3 region has the DNA TGTGCCAGCAGTGTTCAGGGAGGTGGCTATGGCTACACCTTC.

This clonotype was observed at least ten times. Germline is not matched at one junction end, which may reflect a read error. The gene calls are TRBV5-1 and TRBJ1-4; 9 bases align to TRBD1. This CDR3 contains 14 residues. Germline assignment: CDR1 SGHRS and CDR2 YFSETQ. The CDR3 loop reads CASSSGTGNEKLFF. The CDR3 DNA reads as TGTGCCAGCAGCTCCGGGACAGGGAATGAAAAACTGTTTTTT.

Ten or more counts support this clonotype. The rearrangement joins TRBV7-9 to TRBJ1-5; 9 bases are a match to TRBD1. Germline V gene sequence: CDR1 SEHNR, CDR2 FQNEAQ (reference sequence). This CDR3 has 18 amino acids. The trim removed 6 bases at V and 3 bases at J, leaving 15 bases unmatched. The CDR3, as DNA: TGTGCCAGCAGTCAGGCCACAGGGGGCCCCCGAGACAATCAGCCCCAGCATTTT. As protein: CASSQATGGPRDNQPQHF.

This clonotype was seen ten or more times. The V and J genes are TRBV29-1 and TRBJ2-2; TRBD2 aligns across 12 bases. The CDR3 is 16 amino acids. From germline, CDR1 is SQVTM and CDR2 ANQGSEA. The V segment lost 4 bases and the J segment 2 bases; nucleotides outside the gene matches: 5. CDR3 sequence (DNA): TGCAGCGTTGGCGCTAGCGGGAGGGCCAACACCGGGGAGCTGTTTTTT. Its protein product is CSVGASGRANTGELFF.

The rearrangement links TRBV14 to TRBJ2-5; 12 nucleotides align to TRBD2. This CDR3 spans 17 amino acids. J was trimmed by 4 bases and V by 4 bases; bases with no gene match: 10. CDR1 is SGHDN and CDR2 is FVKESK in the germline V gene. Here the CDR3 reads CASSPGLLAGGGETQYF. As DNA, the CDR3 is TGTGCCAGCAGCCCCGGCCTACTAGCGGGAGGAGGAGAGACCCAGTACTTC.

With respect to this clonotype: The germline gene is not matched at one end of the junction; a read error may be the cause. The chain combines TRBV7-3 with TRBJ1-5; possibly TRBD1 for D (5 bases). CDR3 length: 15 amino acids. CDR1 and CDR2 from the germline V gene are SGHTA and FQGTGA. The CDR3 DNA is TGTGCCAACAGCTTACTTACCGGGGGAAATCAGCCCCAGCATTTT. It translates to CANSLLTGGNQPQHF. The whole variable domain, filled in from reference TRBV7-3 and TRBJ1-5, reads GAGVSQTPSNKVTEKGKYVELRCDPISGHTALYWYRQSLGQGPEFLIYFQGTGAADDSGLPNDRFFAVRPEGSVSTLKIQRTERGDSAVYLCANSLLTGGNQPQHFGDGTRLSIL.

This clonotype was counted a few times. The chain links TRBV18 to TRBJ2-7; tentative D call: TRBD2 (5 bases). The V and J ends lost 2 bases and 3 bases respectively, with 11 bases between them. Germline-derived CDR1 and CDR2 are KGHSH and LQKENI. The CDR3 has 14 amino acids. CDR3 in amino acids: CASSPSQEVYEQYF. CDR3 nucleotide sequence: TGTGCCAGCTCACCATCGCAGGAGGTCTACGAGCAGTACTTC.

This clonotype turned up a few times. CDR3 loop: CASSRMTTGQYF. The CDR3 DNA follows: TGTGCCAGCAGCCGGATGACCACGGGGCAGTACTTC. The V gene is TRBV12-3 or TRBV12-4, the J gene TRBJ2-7; D gene ambiguous. V lost 6 bases, J lost 9 bases, and 15 bases lay in between. The CDR3 has 12 amino acids.

This clonotype was counted many times. This chain connects TRBV6-1 to TRBJ1-4; D unclear. V gave up 7 bases and J gave up 0 bases, with 9 bases separating them. CDR1 is MNHNS and CDR2 is SASEGT in the germline V gene. This CDR3 contains 14 residues. In nucleotides, the CDR3 is TGTGCCAGCAAGAATACCGCAACTAATGAAAAACTGTTTTTT. Translated, it gives CASKNTATNEKLFF.

The gene calls are TRBV14 and TRBJ1-2; D ambiguous. Looked up from germline, CDR1 is SGHDN and CDR2 is FVKESK. The V end was cut by 4 bases, the J end by 0 bases, with 9 bases between. The CDR3 sequence is 14 residues long. The CDR3 spells CASSRQGPNYGYTF. The CDR3 DNA sequence: TGTGCCAGCAGCCGGCAAGGGCCTAACTATGGCTACACCTTC.

The chain employs TRBV5-6 and TRBJ1-3; D gene ambiguous. Germline CDR1 is SGHDT and CDR2 is YYEEEE. The CDR3 runs to 15 residues. Deletions cut 4 bases from V and 5 bases from J, with 16 bases between. The CDR3 here is CASSGRTVPRNTIYF. CDR3 in DNA: TGTGCCAGCAGCGGACGAACTGTCCCCAGAAACACCATATATTTT.

This clonotype was picked up many times. The rearrangement joins TRBV27 to TRBJ2-5, with TRBD2 matching over 7 bases. CDR3 length: 15 amino acids. The junction had 3 bases not matched to a gene; V was cut back by 0 bases and J by 2 bases. Germline CDR1 MNHEY, CDR2 SMNVEV (reference sequence). The CDR3 sequence is CASSLSSGWQETQYF. In DNA form, the CDR3 reads TGTGCCAGCAGTTTATCTAGCGGGTGGCAAGAGACCCAGTACTTC.

The chain carries TRBV12-3 or TRBV12-4 and TRBJ1-2; D perhaps matches TRBD1 (5 bases). With 6 bases removed from V and 8 bases from J, the gap between germline ends came to 16 bases. The CDR3 is 13 residues long. This chain's CDR3 is CASSRGVPRGYTF. CDR3 bases: TGTGCCAGCAGCCGAGGGGTTCCACGGGGCTACACCTTC.

As DNA, the CDR3 is TGCAGCGTTGGTGGCAAGGCTGGGGCCAACGTCCTGACTTTC. Translating it yields CSVGGKAGANVLTF. The V and J genes are TRBV29-1 and TRBJ2-6; D is ambiguous. V was trimmed by 4 bases and J by 2 bases, leaving 9 bases between them. This CDR3 comprises 14 residues. CDR1 is SQVTM, CDR2 ANQGSEA, per germline.

As regards this clonotype: A much larger clone sits a single nucleotide away, making a read error possible. The genes are TRBV29-1 and TRBJ1-2; D gene ambiguous. Germline V gene data show CDR1 as SQVTM and CDR2 as ANQGSEA. The CDR3 is 11 amino acids. V was shortened by 6 bases and J by 2 bases, with 7 bases between the two germline ends. CDR3 protein: CSVGLNYGYTF. The CDR3 bases are TGCAGCGTCGGACTGAACTATGGCTACACCTTC.

V and J are TRBV7-3 and TRBJ2-7; unclear D gene. V shed 5 bases and J shed 1 base, with 15 bases lying between them. Per the germline V gene, CDR1 is SGHTA and CDR2 is FQGTGA. The CDR3 is 15 residues long. This CDR3 is CASSPYLTISYEQYF. The CDR3 nucleotides read TGTGCCAGCAGCCCCTACCTTACGATTTCCTACGAGCAGTACTTC.

Notes on this clonotype: A read error may be the cause here, since a much bigger clone is one base away. The rearrangement uses TRBV28 and TRBJ2-7; either TRBD1 or TRBD2 may fit D (5 bases each). Germline V lookup: CDR1 MDHEN, CDR2 SYDVKM. The CDR3 is 15 residues long. The CDR3: CASSSLNTGTYKQYF. The CDR3 region has the DNA TGTGCCAGCAGTTCACTAAATACCGGGACCTACAAGCAGTACTTC.